The present T cell receptor (beta chain) was sequenced within a study of vaccination and CD4 T cells after COVID-19. Study details: Those taking part got two shots of either the BNT162b2 or the mRNA-1273 vaccine. Study-wide findings and caveats: Relatively few convalescent patients were studied; early post-infection timepoints were not included.

Comments on this clonotype: The antigen remains undetermined.

Germline values: CDR1 SGDLS, CDR2 YYNGEE. This CDR3 comprises 17 residues. J gave up 0 bases and V 2 bases, and 2 bases lay outside the gene matches. Sequencing of cultured CD4+ T cell DNA used the Oncomine TCR Beta short-read assay. TCRdb ran MiXCR on the PCR reads and lists one entry per CDR3 protein. The sample holds more than 4,000 distinct CDR3 sequences; about 20% are singletons and the top ten take under 20%. Described treatment: approximately nine-day PBMC culture with coronavirus spike peptide pools or control peptides (ViraFEST assay). Peptide pools at 8.5 to 10 ug/ml stimulated under 2.5 million PBMCs per well with 10 IU/ml IL-2.

The clonotype originates from a human donor who had recovered from COVID-19. The sequencing sample was made of CD4+ T cells from blood, cultured in vitro. The chain is built from TRBV9 and TRBJ2-3; 14 bases fit TRBD2. Here the CDR3 reads CASSVTSGGASTDTQYF. DNA for the CDR3: TGTGCCAGCAGCGTGACTAGCGGGGGGGCGAGCACAGATACGCAGTATTTT.